The rows below give T cell receptor beta chains drawn from one sample of a study of shared clonotypes between healthy human individuals. Sequenced by immunoSEQ multiplex PCR; TCRdb stores in-frame clones only, minus some. The sample contains about 2,200,000 clones, just over 90% of which appear only once. The sample consisted of naive CD8+ T cells from PBMCs. The receptors come from a young man in good health. Some clones in this sample may be carry-over from other donors' samples. CDR3s include the opening cysteine and the closing phenylalanine or tryptophan. The D gene is left open where the match is weak. Only some rows state a clone size, as once, few, many or a class for expanded clones.

v_gene	j_gene	abundance	d_gene	CDR3aa	CDR3nt
TRBV6-6	TRBJ2-3	-	TRBD2	CASRGPAGGPTDTQYF	TGTGCCAGCAGAGGTCCAGCGGGAGGCCCCACAGATACGCAGTATTTT
TRBV28	TRBJ2-7	few	TRBD2	CASSSLRTSGGGILEQYF	TGTGCCAGCAGTTCCCTGAGGACTAGCGGCGGGGGGATACTCGAGCAGTACTTC
TRBV5-4	TRBJ2-3	-	-	CASSGRDFIKYF	TGTGCCAGCAGCGGACGGGACTTCATAAAGTATTTT
TRBV9	TRBJ2-5	-	TRBD2	CASSVWASGKETQYF	TGTGCCAGCAGCGTATGGGCTAGCGGAAAAGAGACCCAGTACTTC
TRBV5-1	TRBJ1-2	-	-	CASSWTPSANYGYTF	TGCGCCAGCAGCTGGACCCCCTCAGCTAACTATGGCTACACCTTC
TRBV6-1	TRBJ2-7	-	TRBD2	CASSGGPRRLAPHIYEQYF	TGTGCCAGCAGTGGAGGGCCGCGACGACTAGCGCCCCACATATACGAGCAGTACTTC
TRBV9	TRBJ2-7	-	TRBD2	CASSAGGGRASYEQYF	TGTGCCAGCAGCGCAGGCGGGGGGCGGGCCTCCTACGAGCAGTACTTC
TRBV6-5	TRBJ2-1	-	-	CASSYSFRGNEQFF	TGTGCCAGCAGTTACAGTTTCAGGGGCAATGAGCAGTTCTTC
TRBV7-6	TRBJ1-3	-	TRBD1	CASSTRQGRGNTIYF	TGTGCCAGCAGCACTCGACAGGGTCGAGGAAACACCATATATTTT
TRBV27	TRBJ2-7	-	TRBD1	CASSLSAGGYSYEQYF	TGTGCCAGCAGTTTATCAGCAGGGGGCTACTCCTACGAGCAGTACTTC
TRBV27	TRBJ2-7	-	TRBD2	CASSLMAGVSYEQYF	TGTGCCAGCAGTTTAATGGCGGGGGTCTCCTACGAGCAGTACTTC
TRBV7-9	TRBJ1-1	-	-	CASSSGGNTEAFF	TGTGCCAGCAGCTCCGGGGGGAACACTGAAGCTTTCTTT
TRBV6-1	TRBJ1-1	few	-	CASSEAHSNTEAFF	TGTGCCAGCAGTGAAGCGCACTCGAACACTGAAGCTTTCTTT
TRBV6-5	TRBJ2-5	-	-	CASSYSDRVRETQYF	TGTGCCAGCAGTTACTCGGACCGGGTCAGAGAGACCCAGTACTTC
TRBV15	TRBJ2-5	-	-	CATSRDGRETQYF	TGTGCCACCAGCAGAGACGGCCGGGAGACCCAGTACTTC
TRBV7-6	TRBJ2-1	-	-	CASSPSPSPSPYNEQFF	TGTGCCAGCAGCCCCTCGCCTAGCCCGAGCCCCTACAATGAGCAGTTCTTC
TRBV7-2	TRBJ2-3	-	TRBD2	CASSFIAGVRTDTQYF	TGTGCCAGCAGCTTTATAGCGGGAGTTAGGACAGATACGCAGTATTTT
TRBV9	TRBJ2-7	-	TRBD2	CASSSGGRSGYEQYF	TGTGCCAGCAGCTCGGGGGGGAGAAGCGGCTACGAGCAGTACTTC
TRBV7-9	TRBJ2-5	-	-	CASSLDRVRVGQETQYF	TGTGCCAGCAGCTTAGATCGGGTCAGGGTGGGCCAAGAGACCCAGTACTTC
TRBV28	TRBJ2-7	-	-	CASSFGAGSYEQYF	TGTGCCAGCAGTTTTGGGGCGGGCTCCTACGAGCAGTACTTC
TRBV13	TRBJ1-1	-	-	CASSLEDRNTEAFF	TGTGCCAGCAGCTTAGAGGACAGGAACACTGAAGCTTTCTTT
TRBV27	TRBJ2-7	-	TRBD1	CASSDRVGSYEQYF	TGTGCCAGCAGTGACAGGGTGGGGTCCTACGAGCAGTACTTC
TRBV5-1	TRBJ1-1	-	-	CASREDAGPTEAFF	TGCGCCAGCAGAGAGGATGCAGGTCCCACTGAAGCTTTCTTT
TRBV6-5	TRBJ2-2	-	-	CASGTGGTGELFF	TGTGCCAGCGGAACCGGAGGCACCGGGGAGCTGTTTTTT
TRBV6-5	TRBJ1-2	-	-	CASSTTGYYGYTF	TGTGCCAGCAGTACCACAGGGTACTATGGCTACACCTTC
TRBV7-8	TRBJ2-1	-	TRBD2	CASSFVLAGYNEQFF	TGTGCCAGCAGCTTTGTACTAGCGGGTTACAATGAGCAGTTCTTC
TRBV9	TRBJ2-1	-	-	CASSVDDVHEQFF	TGTGCCAGCAGCGTAGATGACGTCCATGAGCAGTTCTTC
TRBV7-5	TRBJ2-5	-	-	CARSLVADRGKETQYF	TGTGCCAGAAGCTTAGTGGCGGACAGGGGGAAAGAGACCCAGTACTTC
TRBV5-4	TRBJ1-5	-	-	CASSLDLLSAINQPQHF	TGTGCCAGCAGCTTGGACCTTTTGTCAGCGATCAATCAGCCCCAGCATTTT
TRBV5-1	TRBJ1-1	-	-	CASSPPAANTEAFF	TGCGCCAGCAGCCCCCCGGCGGCGAACACTGAAGCTTTCTTT
TRBV9	TRBJ2-7	-	TRBD1	CASSAGQGPAYEQYF	TGTGCCAGCAGCGCCGGACAGGGGCCTGCCTACGAGCAGTACTTC
TRBV6-5	TRBJ1-2	-	-	CASSRSGDLRYGYTF	TGTGCCAGCAGCCGTTCAGGGGACTTGCGCTATGGCTACACCTTC
TRBV11-2	TRBJ1-2	-	-	CASSFIGRNYGYTF	TGTGCCAGCAGCTTTATTGGGAGGAACTATGGCTACACCTTC
TRBV7-8	TRBJ1-2	-	-	CASSLIRGELYGYTF	TGTGCCAGCAGCTTAATTCGTGGAGAACTCTATGGCTACACCTTC
TRBV6-1	TRBJ2-6	-	-	CASSDSGSDSGANVLTF	TGTGCCAGCAGTGATAGTGGCAGCGACTCTGGGGCCAACGTCCTGACTTTC
TRBV27	TRBJ1-6	-	-	CASSLSTRNSPLHF	TGTGCCAGCAGTTTATCGACCCGTAATTCACCCCTCCACTTT
TRBV19	TRBJ1-1	-	-	CASSPGQTGAEAFF	TGTGCCAGTAGTCCTGGCCAAACTGGGGCTGAAGCTTTCTTT
TRBV30	TRBJ2-1	-	TRBD2	CAWTGGVYNEQFF	TGTGCCTGGACCGGGGGGGTCTACAATGAGCAGTTCTTC
TRBV28	TRBJ2-1	-	TRBD1	CASSLTVGQGGFRFF	TGTGCCAGCAGCCTTACAGTGGGACAGGGCGGTTTTCGGTTCTTC
TRBV19	TRBJ1-5	-	-	CASSIWGSSNQPQHF	TGTGCCAGTAGTATATGGGGGTCTAGCAATCAGCCCCAGCATTTT
TRBV28	TRBJ2-7	-	-	CASSLREAIYEQYF	TGTGCCAGCAGTTTGCGGGAAGCTATCTACGAGCAGTACTTC
TRBV5-6	TRBJ2-2	-	TRBD2	CASSWTRTGELFF	TGTGCCAGCAGCTGGACTAGAACCGGGGAGCTGTTTTTT